The source of this TCR beta chain is a study of shared clonotypes between healthy human individuals. Findings and limits, study-wide: When compared with the clonotypes that were shared by all four sorted-subset donors, the non-shared clonotypes turned out to have lower generation probabilities.

This CDR3 has 14 residues. V shed 3 bases and J shed 5 bases, with 11 bases lying between them. Germline values: CDR1 SGHDT, CDR2 YYEEEE. CD45RA-negative memory and CD45RA+ naive subsets were split from the CD4+ cells. A note on this clone: No antigen is known for it.

Profiled with immunoSEQ multiplex PCR; TCRdb holds only in-frame clones, not every one. The table lists approximately 980,000 clones, around three quarters of them singletons. The receptor's source is a man between 18 and 35 years old in good health. This chain joins TRBV5-6 and TRBJ1-4; TRBD1 might be the D (5 bases). The sequenced sample consisted of memory CD4+ T cells sorted from blood. Subset indicated: CD45RA-negative fraction. CDR3 in DNA: TGTGCCAGCAGCTCGGGACTCCGGAATGAAAAACTGTTTTTT. Translating gives CASSSGLRNEKLFF.